This T cell receptor (beta chain) was documented in a study of T cells in Graves' hyperthyroidism and ophthalmopathy (dated by TCRdb to 2018 to 2020). Broadly, across the study: Peripheral blood samples were taken at initial diagnosis, before any treatment was given. TCR V-J signatures able to tell the groups apart were searched for in a discovery cohort of some 97 patients, of whom around 43 had Graves' ophthalmopathy and under 65 had stable Graves' hyperthyroidism. Once sampling was done, hyperthyroidism patients were given methimazole at a starting dose of 30 mg daily, whereas ophthalmopathy patients were given high-dose intravenous methylprednisolone. The paper reports TCR Vbeta CDR3 sequencing of some 140 peripheral blood samples: 40 to 45 ophthalmopathy, fewer than 85 hyperthyroidism and 17 progressor patients. Prospective prediction of ophthalmopathy was tested in an independent validation cohort consisting of 18 hyperthyroidism patients and some 17 patients who later progressed to ophthalmopathy. In addition, the study compared T-cell repertoires in thyroid tissue and in blood from six Graves' hyperthyroidism patients. The approximately 98 discovery patients were randomly divided into training and test sets at a 7:3 ratio. Broader findings and caveats from the paper: A 13 V-J signature model separated ophthalmopathy from stable hyperthyroidism, with 87.88% sensitivity and 81% to 82% specificity in cross-validation and 80%/75% in testing. Most expanded thyroid clonotypes (frequency above 0.001) were also found in blood, which suggests that blood repertoires may mirror thyroid immune responses. In validation, the model predicted progression to ophthalmopathy a median of 6.5 months before onset, with approximately 71% sensitivity and just under 75% specificity. Sample size was not statistically predetermined, and investigators were not blinded to group allocation.

In the ophthalmopathy patients, disease was moderately to severely active, with a Clinical Activity Score of 3 or more, a NOSPECS grade of 4 or more, and a duration of less than 3 months. Patients with uncontrolled infections, other autoimmune diseases, pregnancy or lactation were excluded. Diagnoses were based on clinical symptoms, serum thyroxine and TRAb, thyroid ultrasound and orbital computed tomography. PBMCs were isolated from 8 to 10 ml of fresh peripheral blood by Ficoll-Paque density gradient centrifugation. Trizol reagent was used to extract total RNA, and RNA quality was then checked on an Agilent 2100 Bioanalyzer. The CDR3, cysteine through phenylalanine, is 16 amino acids long. The read is trimmed to its CDR3 DNA, 48 bases read in frame from base 1. The V and J ends are trimmed by 3 bases and 0 bases, leaving 17 bases between them. In the germline V gene (reference sequence), CDR1 corresponds to DFQATT and CDR2 to SNEGSKA.

The TCR beta CDR3 regions were amplified from the RNA transcripts. For the first round of RT-PCR on the TCR CDR3, the HTBI primer set was used together with the Qiagen OneStep RT-PCR kit. A second multiplex PCR round built the libraries, followed by size selection and purification. The libraries were sequenced on an Illumina HiSeq2000 using paired-end 100 bp reads. Per the source publication's procedure: SOAPnuke was used to process the raw data, removing reads that contained adapters or uncalled bases, had a mean Phred below 15, or lacked an exact match to the constant primer or identifier. COPE v1.2.5 was used to merge the high-quality paired reads, and each unique nucleotide sequence was defined as a clonotype. MiTCR v1.1 was used to align the clonotypes against IMGT TRBV, TRBD and TRBJ reference segments. Analysis was restricted to V-J combinations with a frequency above 0.0001, which covered 98% to 99.2% of repertoires. The TCS score was defined as the ratio of F50 (clonal expansion) to E x V (chaos), calculated using BLOSUM62-based TCRdist between CDR3 peptides within each V-J. Welch's t-statistics and random forest reduced approximately 520 V-J features to roughly 13, which were used in a naive Bayes classifier (R e1071). Thyroid-blood repertoire similarity was quantified with the Morisita-Horn index. The public reads were reprocessed in TCRdb via fastp at Q25 and MiXCR, keeping in-frame beta chains. For every CDR3 protein sequence, its rows merge into one entry that carries the most common genes and DNA. For this entry, the V and J calls and clone size follow TCRdb and not the study's own pipeline. This sample is represented by approximately 610,000 distinct CDR3 sequences; around 15% of them were singletons. The top ten clones comprise 3.5% to 4.5% of the sample.

Ten or more counts support this clonotype. The antigen this receptor binds is unknown. No qualities accompany the bases; no much larger clone lies one base away. The chain was built from TRBV20-1 and TRBJ1-1; the D gene is perhaps TRBD1, on 5 matching bases. This TCR derives from a woman between 40 and 50 years old with Graves' ophthalmopathy. Sequencing used blood. The CDR3 protein sequence reads: CSASSSQEVMNTEAFF. The DNA sequence reads TGCAGTGCTAGCAGCTCACAGGAGGTCATGAACACTGAAGCTTTCTTT.